This T cell receptor (beta chain) was sequenced during a study of early T cells in non-severe SARS-CoV-2 infection (dated by TCRdb to the early 2020s). Notes on the research overall: Bulk RNA from unsorted whole blood was used for TCR sequencing, so alpha and beta chains could not be paired.

In its sample, this clonotype was seen many times. No cognate antigen has been identified for it. Base qualities are not recorded, but no much larger clone differs from it by a single base. Set within a cohort of healthcare workers in London, UK, this nested case-control study involved weekly PCR testing of nasopharyngeal swabs along with blood sampling. Healthcare workers were recruited between 23 and 31 March 2020, during the week of the UK lockdown, and were followed weekly for up to roughly 15 weeks. The research as a whole found: VDJdb matching was skewed toward anti-spike CD8 responses, so virus-specific expansions were likely underestimated and private and CD4 specificities were missed.

From the cysteine through the phenylalanine, the CDR3 covers 14 amino acids. Kept here is only the CDR3 DNA, which spans 42 bases and is read in frame from base 1. Trimming accounts for 2 bases at V and 4 bases at J, while the number of junction bases matched to no gene is 2. Library preparation was by 5' RACE. TCRdb names NextSeq 500 as the instrument used. The TCR library protocol attached unique molecular identifiers to individual cDNA molecules to correct for sequencing error and PCR bias. Both TCR alpha and beta chains were sequenced, and tight co-correlation was observed between alpha and beta sequence abundances in each sample. As for the authors' bioinformatics: Decombinator V4 was used to annotate the V gene, J gene and CDR3 of the TCR sequences. TCRs were defined as expanded if a significant change between any two time points was detected under a Poisson model with p below 0.0001. TCR abundances were normalised to the total number of TCRs sequenced in each sample and reported as counts per million. MAIT TCRs were defined by TRAV1-2 paired with TRAJ12, TRAJ20 or TRAJ33, and iNKT TCRs by TRAV10 paired with TRAJ18. A search of VDJdb, accessed on 1 November 2021, was run for TCRs annotated to CMV, EBV and SARS-CoV-2, with TCRs annotated for multiple antigens excluded. Using fastp at Q25 and MiXCR, TCRdb reprocessed the public reads and kept productive beta chains. CDR3 protein duplicates are merged, each entry listing the most common genes and DNA. These V and J calls derive from TCRdb rather than the authors' analysis. Present in this sample are 55,000 to 80,000 distinct CDR3 sequences, about 10% of which were seen just once. Less than 7% of the sample lies in the top ten.

The TCR originated in an adult who was a healthcare worker with PCR-confirmed SARS-CoV-2 infection or an uninfected control (not recorded which). The sequence joins TRBV12-3 or TRBV12-4 to TRBJ1-2; TRBD1 matches 9 bases in the middle. The sequenced sample consisted of whole blood. The CDR3 loop reads CASSLRTGVYGYTF. The DNA is as follows: TGTGCCAGCAGTTTAAGGACAGGGGTCTATGGCTACACCTTC.